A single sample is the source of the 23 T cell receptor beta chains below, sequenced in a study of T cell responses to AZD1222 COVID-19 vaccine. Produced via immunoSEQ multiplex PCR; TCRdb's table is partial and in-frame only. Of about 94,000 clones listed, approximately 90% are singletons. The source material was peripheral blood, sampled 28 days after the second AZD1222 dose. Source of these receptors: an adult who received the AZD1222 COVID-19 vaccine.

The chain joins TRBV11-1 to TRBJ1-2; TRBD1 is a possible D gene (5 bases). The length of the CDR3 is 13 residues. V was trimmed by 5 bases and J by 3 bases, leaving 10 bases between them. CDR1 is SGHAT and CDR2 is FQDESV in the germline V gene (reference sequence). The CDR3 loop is CASSTTGHYGYTF. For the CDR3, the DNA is TGTGCCAGCAGCACTACAGGTCACTATGGCTACACCTTC.

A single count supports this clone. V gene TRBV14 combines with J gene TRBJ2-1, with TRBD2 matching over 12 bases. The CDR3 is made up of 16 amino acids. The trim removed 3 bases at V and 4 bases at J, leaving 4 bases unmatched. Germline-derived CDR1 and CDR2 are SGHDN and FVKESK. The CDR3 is CASSQTSGSYYNEQFF. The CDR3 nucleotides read TGTGCCAGCAGCCAGACTAGCGGGAGTTATTACAATGAGCAGTTCTTC.

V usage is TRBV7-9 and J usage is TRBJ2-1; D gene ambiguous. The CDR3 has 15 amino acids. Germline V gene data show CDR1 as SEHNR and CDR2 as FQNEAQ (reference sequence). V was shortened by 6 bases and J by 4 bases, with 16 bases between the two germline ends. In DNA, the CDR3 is TGTGCCAGCAGGGGTCGAGGACGGGTTTACAATGAGCAGTTCTTC. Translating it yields CASRGRGRVYNEQFF.

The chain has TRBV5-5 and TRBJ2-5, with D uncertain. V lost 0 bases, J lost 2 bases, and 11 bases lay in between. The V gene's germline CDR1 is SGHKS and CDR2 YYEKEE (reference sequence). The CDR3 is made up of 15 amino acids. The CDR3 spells CASSLVQDFQETQYF. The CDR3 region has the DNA TGTGCCAGCAGCTTGGTCCAGGATTTTCAAGAGACCCAGTACTTC. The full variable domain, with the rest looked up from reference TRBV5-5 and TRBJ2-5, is DAGVTQSPTHLIKTRGQQVTLRCSPISGHKSVSWYQQVLGQGPQFIFQYYEKEERGRGNFPDRFSARQFPNYSSELNVNALLLGDSALYLCASSLVQDFQETQYFGPGTRLLVL.

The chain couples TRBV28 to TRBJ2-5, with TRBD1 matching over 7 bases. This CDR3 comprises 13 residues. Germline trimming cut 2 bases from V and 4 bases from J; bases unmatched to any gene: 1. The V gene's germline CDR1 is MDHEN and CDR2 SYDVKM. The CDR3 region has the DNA TGTGCCAGCAGTTTAAACAGGGGAGAGACCCAGTACTTC. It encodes CASSLNRGETQYF. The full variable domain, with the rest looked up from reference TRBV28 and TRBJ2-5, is DVKVTQSSRYLVKRTGEKVFLECVQDMDHENMFWYRQDPGLGLRLIYFSYDVKMKEKGDIPEGYSVSREKKERFSLILESASTNQTSMYLCASSLNRGETQYFGPGTRLLVL.

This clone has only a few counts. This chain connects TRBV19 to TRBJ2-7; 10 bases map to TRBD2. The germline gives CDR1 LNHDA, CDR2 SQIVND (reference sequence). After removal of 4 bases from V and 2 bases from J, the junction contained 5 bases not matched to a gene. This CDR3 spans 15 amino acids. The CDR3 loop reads CASSSDSGGTYEQYF. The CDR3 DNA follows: TGTGCCAGTAGTAGCGATAGCGGGGGGACCTACGAGCAGTACTTC.

Here the CDR3 DNA reads TGTGCCAGCTCACCACAGGGACTTTACCAAGAGACCCAGTACTTC. Translation: CASSPQGLYQETQYF. This chain connects TRBV18 to TRBJ2-5; D might be TRBD2 (6 bases). Trimming left V 1 base short and J 0 bases short, with 9 bases between. The CDR3 consists of 15 residues. Germline V CDR1 and CDR2: KGHSH, LQKENI.

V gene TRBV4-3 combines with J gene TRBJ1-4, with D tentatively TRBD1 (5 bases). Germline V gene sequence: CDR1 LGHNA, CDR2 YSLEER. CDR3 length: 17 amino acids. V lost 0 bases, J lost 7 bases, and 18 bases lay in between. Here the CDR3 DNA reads TGCGCCAGCAGCCAAGAAGGAGGGTTGGTTGGGGGTGAAAAACTGTTTTTT. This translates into CASSQEGGLVGGEKLFF.

CDR3 residues: CASSLPGWYEQYF. As DNA, the CDR3 is TGTGCCAGCTCACTCCCGGGGTGGTACGAGCAGTACTTC. The chain joins TRBV18 to TRBJ2-7, with D possibly being TRBD2 (5 bases). This CDR3 contains 13 residues. V was shortened by 4 bases and J by 4 bases, with 11 bases between the two germline ends. Germline values: CDR1 KGHSH, CDR2 LQKENI.

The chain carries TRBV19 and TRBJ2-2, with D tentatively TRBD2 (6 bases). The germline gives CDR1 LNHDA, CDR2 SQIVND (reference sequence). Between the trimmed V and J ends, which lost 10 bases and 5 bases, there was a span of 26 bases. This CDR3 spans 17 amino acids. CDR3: CATHEEGKRRRTGELFF. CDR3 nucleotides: TGTGCCACCCATGAGGAGGGGAAGAGGCGAAGGACCGGGGAGCTGTTTTTT.

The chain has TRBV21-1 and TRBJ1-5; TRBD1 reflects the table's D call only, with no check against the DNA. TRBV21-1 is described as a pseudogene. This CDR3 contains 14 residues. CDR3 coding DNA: TGTGCCAGCAGCAAAGACAGGGGGCATCAGCCCCAGCATTTT. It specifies CASSKDRGHQPQHF.

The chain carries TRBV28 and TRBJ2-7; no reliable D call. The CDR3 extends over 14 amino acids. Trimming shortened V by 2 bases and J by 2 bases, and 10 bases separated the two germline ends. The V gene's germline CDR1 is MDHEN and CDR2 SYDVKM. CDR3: CASSLKGFTYEQYF. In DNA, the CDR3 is TGTGCCAGCAGTTTAAAGGGCTTCACCTACGAGCAGTACTTC.

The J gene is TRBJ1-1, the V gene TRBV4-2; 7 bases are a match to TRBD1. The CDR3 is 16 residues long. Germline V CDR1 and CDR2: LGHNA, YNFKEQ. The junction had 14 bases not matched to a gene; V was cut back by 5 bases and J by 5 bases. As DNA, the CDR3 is TGTGCCAGCAGCAGCTCTGACAGGGAGGGGAGGACTGAAGCTTTCTTT. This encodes CASSSSDREGRTEAFF.

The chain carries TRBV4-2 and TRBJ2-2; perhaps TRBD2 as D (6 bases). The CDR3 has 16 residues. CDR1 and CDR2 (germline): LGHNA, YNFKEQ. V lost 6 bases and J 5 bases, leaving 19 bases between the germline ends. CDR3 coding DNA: TGTGCCAGCAGACCTACGCGGTTAGCGGCTACCGGGGAGCTGTTTTTT. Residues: CASRPTRLAATGELFF.

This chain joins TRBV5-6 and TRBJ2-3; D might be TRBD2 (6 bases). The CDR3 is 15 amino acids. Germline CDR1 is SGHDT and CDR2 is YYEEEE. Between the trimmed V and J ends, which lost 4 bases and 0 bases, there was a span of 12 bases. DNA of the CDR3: TGTGCCAGCAGCCCACTGGCGGGGAGCACAGATACGCAGTATTTT. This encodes CASSPLAGSTDTQYF.

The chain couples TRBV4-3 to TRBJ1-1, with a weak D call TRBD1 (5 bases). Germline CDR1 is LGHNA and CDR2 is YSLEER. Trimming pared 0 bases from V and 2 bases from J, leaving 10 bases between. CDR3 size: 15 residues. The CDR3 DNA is TGCGCCAGCAGCCAAGATACCGGGGGAAACACTGAAGCTTTCTTT. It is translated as CASSQDTGGNTEAFF.

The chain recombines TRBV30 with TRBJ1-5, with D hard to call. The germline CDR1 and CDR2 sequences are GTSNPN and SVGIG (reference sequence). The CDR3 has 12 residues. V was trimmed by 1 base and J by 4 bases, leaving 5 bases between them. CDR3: CAWSAGNQPQHF. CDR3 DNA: TGTGCCTGGAGTGCGGGGAATCAGCCCCAGCATTTT.

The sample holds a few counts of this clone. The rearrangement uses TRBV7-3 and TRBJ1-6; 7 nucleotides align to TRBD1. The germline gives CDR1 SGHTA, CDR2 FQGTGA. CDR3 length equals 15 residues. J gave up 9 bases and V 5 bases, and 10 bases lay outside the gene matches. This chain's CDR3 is CASSLRQGSGSPLHF. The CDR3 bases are TGTGCCAGCAGCCTCCGACAGGGATCGGGTTCACCCCTCCACTTT.

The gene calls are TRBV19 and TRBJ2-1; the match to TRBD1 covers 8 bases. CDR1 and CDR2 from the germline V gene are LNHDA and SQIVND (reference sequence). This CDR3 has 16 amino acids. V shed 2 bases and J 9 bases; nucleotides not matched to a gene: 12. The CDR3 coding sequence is TGTGCCAGTAGTATATCAAGGACAGGGAAATACGGTGAGCAGTTCTTC. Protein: CASSISRTGKYGEQFF.

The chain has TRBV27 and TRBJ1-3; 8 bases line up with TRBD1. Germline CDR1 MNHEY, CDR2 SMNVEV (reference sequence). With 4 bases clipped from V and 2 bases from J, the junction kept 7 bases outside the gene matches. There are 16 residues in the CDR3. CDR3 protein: CASSSTATGAGNTIYF. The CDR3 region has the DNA TGTGCCAGCAGTTCCACGGCGACAGGGGCTGGAAACACCATATATTTT.

The CDR3 sequence is CASSSPYDFSYNEQFF. The DNA for the CDR3 is TGCGCCAGCAGCTCCCCTTACGACTTCTCCTACAATGAGCAGTTCTTC. This chain connects TRBV5-1 to TRBJ2-1; D gene ambiguous. Trimming left V 3 bases short and J 0 bases short, with 13 bases between. The CDR3 totals 16 residues. CDR1 is SGHRS, CDR2 YFSETQ, per germline.

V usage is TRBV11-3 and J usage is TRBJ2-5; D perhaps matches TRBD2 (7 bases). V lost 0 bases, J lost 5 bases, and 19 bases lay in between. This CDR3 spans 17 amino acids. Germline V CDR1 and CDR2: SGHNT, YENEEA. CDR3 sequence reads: CASSLESGRGTQETQYF. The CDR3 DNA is TGTGCCAGCAGCTTAGAGTCGGGGAGGGGGACTCAGGAGACCCAGTACTTC.

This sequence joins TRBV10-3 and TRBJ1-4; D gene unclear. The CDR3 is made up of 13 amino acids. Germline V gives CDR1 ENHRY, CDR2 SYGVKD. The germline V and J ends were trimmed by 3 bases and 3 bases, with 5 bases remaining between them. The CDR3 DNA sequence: TGTGCCATCAGTGACAGTTCTAATGAAAAACTGTTTTTT. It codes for CAISDSSNEKLFF.